These 24 T cell receptor beta chains were all obtained from the same sample, sequenced in a study of blood T cell repertoires in COVID-19. Profiled with immunoSEQ multiplex PCR; TCRdb holds only in-frame clones, not every one. The repertoire holds a few hundred thousand clones, with 86% as singletons. The specimen sequenced was peripheral blood. Receptor source: a man between 60 and 75 years old with acute or convalescent COVID-19.

The rearrangement uses TRBV5-6 and TRBJ1-2; 9 bases fit TRBD1. From germline, CDR1 is SGHDT and CDR2 YYEEEE. The CDR3 consists of 16 residues. The J segment lost 6 bases and the V segment lost 0 bases, leaving 9 bases of the junction unmatched. The CDR3 protein is CASSLVPGQGLDGYTF. The CDR3 nucleotides read TGTGCCAGCAGCTTGGTGCCGGGACAGGGACTTGATGGCTACACCTTC.

The chain links TRBV9 to TRBJ2-2, with 12 bases identical to TRBD2. Germline V gives CDR1 SGDLS, CDR2 YYNGEE. The CDR3 loop spans 15 amino acids. The V and J ends lost 3 bases and 6 bases, in that order; junction bases with no gene match: 3. The CDR3 coding sequence is TGTGCCAGCAGCGGACTAGCGGGAGTTCCCGGGGAGCTGTTTTTT. This codes for CASSGLAGVPGELFF.

The rearrangement uses TRBV28 and TRBJ2-7; 7 positions match TRBD1. Losses at the gene ends were 6 bases for V and 3 bases for J; bases not matched to a gene: 5. The CDR3 spans 13 residues. The germline V gene has CDR1 MDHEN and CDR2 SYDVKM. CDR3 amino acids: CASRMTGFYEQYF. The CDR3 DNA reads as TGTGCCAGCAGGATGACAGGGTTCTACGAGCAGTACTTC.

The gene calls are TRBV6-5 and TRBJ2-7; 8 bases fit TRBD2. Germline CDR1 MNHEY, CDR2 SVGAGI. CDR3 length equals 14 residues. Trimming at V came to 6 bases and at J to 2 bases, leaving 6 bases not matched to a gene. Here the CDR3 reads CASSPGRDPYEQYF. For the CDR3, the DNA is TGTGCCAGCAGCCCCGGGAGGGACCCCTACGAGCAGTACTTC.

V is TRBV18 and J is TRBJ2-2; 7 bases line up with TRBD1. This CDR3 spans 17 amino acids. The trim removed 4 bases at V and 0 bases at J, leaving 8 bases unmatched. Looked up from germline, CDR1 is KGHSH and CDR2 is LQKENI. The CDR3 sequence: CASSLYTGQPNTGELFF. The DNA of the CDR3 is TGTGCCAGCTCACTCTATACGGGACAGCCGAACACCGGGGAGCTGTTTTTT. The variable domain in full, completed from reference TRBV18 and TRBJ2-2, reads NAGVMQNPRHLVRRRGQEARLRCSPMKGHSHVYWYRQLPEEGLKFMVYLQKENIIDESGMPKERFSAEFPKEGPSILRIQQVVRGDSAAYFCASSLYTGQPNTGELFFGEGSRLTVL.

A note on this clone: The junction differs from germline at one of its ends, possibly a read error. At the DNA level, this CDR3 is encoded by other sequences in the same sample as well. The gene calls are TRBV27 and TRBJ2-2, with TRBD2 identical over 10 bases. The CDR3 totals 17 residues. Germline V gene data show CDR1 as MNHEY and CDR2 as SMNVEV (reference sequence). The CDR3 DNA sequence: TGCGCCAGCAGTTTGTTCGCTAGCGGGAGCGGGTCCGGGGAGCTGTTTTTT. Protein product: CASSLFASGSGSGELFF.

This chain uses TRBV30 with TRBJ2-7; 10 bases are shared with TRBD1. Germline trimming cut 3 bases from V and 5 bases from J; bases unmatched to any gene: 7. The length of the CDR3 is 14 residues. Germline V gene sequence: CDR1 GTSNPN, CDR2 SVGIG (reference sequence). The CDR3 here is CAWRRDRGGDEQYF. DNA of the CDR3: TGTGCCTGGAGACGGGACAGGGGTGGCGACGAGCAGTACTTC.

V is TRBV4-1 and J is TRBJ1-1; 12 positions agree with TRBD1. Unmatched junction bases numbered 13, after V lost 5 bases and J lost 0 bases. Germline V gene data show CDR1 as MGHRA and CDR2 as YSYEKL. The CDR3 contains 19 residues. CDR3 protein: CASSWGTGGVGSMNTEAFF. The CDR3, as DNA: TGCGCCAGCAGCTGGGGGACAGGGGGCGTGGGGTCAATGAACACTGAAGCTTTCTTT.

This chain connects TRBV5-1 to TRBJ1-6; no firm D call. The V end lost 0 bases, the J end lost 6 bases, and 10 bases lay between the germline ends. Germline lookup yields CDR1 SGHRS and CDR2 YFSETQ. There are 15 residues in the CDR3. The CDR3 coding sequence is TGCGCCAGCAGCTTGGACGCCGGTATTAATTCACCCCTCCACTTT. It codes for CASSLDAGINSPLHF.

This chain uses TRBV27 with TRBJ1-5; D not resolved. The CDR3 length is 15 residues. The germline V gene has CDR1 MNHEY and CDR2 SMNVEV (reference sequence). V gave up 0 bases and J gave up 7 bases, with 13 bases separating them. In DNA form, the CDR3 reads TGTGCCAGCAGTTTATCGTGGCAGCGGGCCCAGCCCCAGCATTTT. Protein product: CASSLSWQRAQPQHF.

This clone has more than one count but fewer than ten. This sequence joins TRBV10-3 and TRBJ2-7; 8 bases are a match to TRBD1. The CDR3 totals 14 residues. Losses at the gene ends were 10 bases for V and 2 bases for J; bases not matched to a gene: 10. The germline V gene has CDR1 ENHRY and CDR2 SYGVKD. The DNA for the CDR3 is TGTGCCACGGGAGCACCAGGGGGCCCCTACGAGCAGTACTTC. Protein: CATGAPGGPYEQYF.

This clone was counted once. V is TRBV3-1 (or the pseudogene TRBV3-2) and J is TRBJ1-4, with unresolved D. CDR3 length: 15 amino acids. The V and J ends lost 1 base and 0 bases respectively, with 6 bases between them. The germline V gene has CDR1 LGHDT and CDR2 YNNKEL (reference sequence). CDR3: CASSQVTATNEKLFF. CDR3 DNA: TGTGCCAGCAGCCAAGTCACAGCAACTAATGAAAAACTGTTTTTT.

This clone was seen more than once but under ten times. This chain connects TRBV7-9 to TRBJ1-1, with TRBD1 identical over 7 bases. This CDR3 has 15 amino acids. CDR1 and CDR2 from the germline V gene are SEHNR and FQNEAQ (reference sequence). The J segment lost 5 bases and the V segment lost 3 bases, leaving 9 bases of the junction unmatched. The CDR3, as DNA: TGTGCCAGCAGCTTGGAAAGGGGGCGAGGAACTGAAGCTTTCTTT. Translated, it gives CASSLERGRGTEAFF.

The chain recombines TRBV4-3 with TRBJ2-7, with 8 bases matching TRBD1. The CDR3 is 17 amino acids. Germline-derived CDR1 and CDR2 are LGHNA and YSLEER. Trimming took 1 base from V and 4 from J; bases not matched to a gene: 12. The CDR3 spells CASSQAMSGGVRYEQYF. Written as DNA, the CDR3 is TGCGCCAGCAGCCAAGCGATGTCAGGGGGCGTAAGATACGAGCAGTACTTC.

The CDR3 coding sequence is TGTGCCAGCAGCACACAGGGGAGCACTGAAGCTTTCTTT. Amino acids: CASSTQGSTEAFF. This sequence joins TRBV28 and TRBJ1-1; 7 bases agree with TRBD1. The CDR3 sequence is 13 residues long. Germline CDR1 and CDR2: MDHEN and SYDVKM. Unmatched junction bases numbered 5, after V lost 6 bases and J lost 4 bases.

The count of this clone is one. The chain has TRBV28 and TRBJ2-7, with TRBD1 matching over 11 bases. The CDR3 has 16 amino acids. The V segment lost 6 bases and the J segment 4 bases; nucleotides outside the gene matches: 11. The V gene's germline CDR1 is MDHEN and CDR2 SYDVKM. Written as DNA, the CDR3 is TGTGCCAGCAGCCTTCCGCGGACAGGGGGCAGATACGAGCAGTACTTC. This sequence encodes CASSLPRTGGRYEQYF. Supplemented by reference TRBV28 and TRBJ2-7, the full variable domain reads DVKVTQSSRYLVKRTGEKVFLECVQDMDHENMFWYRQDPGLGLRLIYFSYDVKMKEKGDIPEGYSVSREKKERFSLILESASTNQTSMYLCASSLPRTGGRYEQYFGPGTRLTVT.

The V call is TRBV2, the J call TRBJ1-2; D is ambiguous. The CDR3 spans 15 residues. V was pared by 8 bases and J by 4 bases, with 20 bases between. CDR1 is SNHLY, CDR2 FYNNEI, per germline. The CDR3 region has the DNA TGTGCCAGCGGGCGGGAAGGTAGGGCCATCTATGGCTACACCTTC. This sequence encodes CASGREGRAIYGYTF.

This CDR3 is CASKSSGRVTEQFF. The CDR3 nucleotides are TGTGCCAGCAAGAGTAGCGGGAGAGTTACTGAGCAGTTCTTC. The rearrangement uses TRBV3-1 (or the pseudogene TRBV3-2) and TRBJ2-1, with 9 bases that match TRBD2. This CDR3 contains 14 residues. J gave up 9 bases and V 7 bases, and 10 bases lay outside the gene matches. CDR1 is LGHDT and CDR2 is YNNKEL in the germline V gene (reference sequence).

V is TRBV28 and J is TRBJ1-1; the match to TRBD1 covers 12 bases. CDR1 and CDR2 from the germline V gene are MDHEN and SYDVKM. This CDR3 is 15 amino acids long. V lost 6 bases to trimming and J lost 4 bases; unmatched junction nucleotides: 6. The CDR3 is CASRGTGGVGTEAFF. The CDR3 nucleotides read TGTGCCAGCAGAGGGACAGGGGGCGTGGGCACTGAAGCTTTCTTT.

CDR3 bases: TGTGCCAGCAGTTTAATCAGGGAAGGGGGCTACACCTTC. Translating gives CASSLIREGGYTF. The chain uses TRBV28 and TRBJ1-2, with a tentative D call TRBD1 (5 bases). The CDR3 is 13 amino acids. Per the germline V gene, CDR1 is MDHEN and CDR2 is SYDVKM. V was clipped by 2 bases and J by 8 bases, with 12 bases between them.

V gene TRBV28 combines with J gene TRBJ2-1, with 10 nucleotides matching TRBD1. This CDR3 has 15 amino acids. Germline V gives CDR1 MDHEN, CDR2 SYDVKM. Trimming at V came to 6 bases and at J to 4 bases, leaving 6 bases not matched to a gene. CDR3: CASSQDRGRYNEQFF. The CDR3 DNA reads as TGTGCCAGCAGCCAGGACAGGGGGAGGTACAATGAGCAGTTCTTC.

This rearrangement joins TRBV5-1 to TRBJ2-5; no clear D gene. The germline V and J ends were trimmed by 0 bases and 1 base, with 7 bases remaining between them. Germline-derived CDR1 and CDR2 are SGHRS and YFSETQ. There are 14 residues in the CDR3. Here the CDR3 DNA reads TGCGCCAGCAGCTTGGATAACAGCCAAGAGACCCAGTACTTC. This sequence encodes CASSLDNSQETQYF.

V is TRBV7-6 and J is TRBJ1-4; maybe TRBD1 (6 bases). The CDR3 totals 15 residues. CDR1 and CDR2 (germline): SGHVS, FNYEAQ. Trimming removed 1 base from V and 6 bases from J, with 12 bases in between. DNA for the CDR3: TGTGCCAGCAGCTTAGAGGGCAGGGGTTATGAAAAACTGTTTTTT. Translating gives CASSLEGRGYEKLFF.

This sequence joins TRBV28 and TRBJ2-2, with 8 bases that match TRBD2. J was trimmed by 6 bases and V by 3 bases; bases with no gene match: 9. The germline gives CDR1 MDHEN, CDR2 SYDVKM. The CDR3 runs to 16 residues. In DNA, the CDR3 is TGTGCCAGCAGTTTTAGCCCAGCGGGAGTTCCCGGGGAGCTGTTTTTT. It codes for CASSFSPAGVPGELFF.